These 15 T cell receptor beta chains came from one sample sequenced in a study of shared clonotypes between healthy human individuals. Some clones are missing from TCRdb's copy, which holds only in-frame ones; the method was immunoSEQ multiplex PCR. This table has about 180,000 clones, 85% to 95% appearing once. Sequenced sample: naive CD4+ T cells sorted from blood. This sample's subset: CD45RA+ positively selected. The source is a woman aged 25 to 45 in good health.

This chain joins TRBV25-1 and TRBJ1-1; D remains ambiguous. The CDR3 sequence is 11 residues long. Germline V gene data show CDR1 as MGHDK and CDR2 as SYGVNS. Trimming removed 1 base from V and 5 bases from J, with 2 bases in between. The CDR3 DNA reads as TGTGCCAGCAGTGAATCGACTGAAGCTTTCTTT. It codes for CASSESTEAFF.

CDR3 nucleotides: TGTGCCAGCATAACGGGCTACGAGCAGTACTTC. As protein: CASITGYEQYF. This chain connects TRBV2 to TRBJ2-7; D is uncertain. The CDR3 totals 11 residues. CDR1 SNHLY and CDR2 FYNNEI come from the germline V gene. The V end lost 7 bases, the J end lost 3 bases, and 7 bases lay between the germline ends.

This clone was counted only a few times. The gene calls are TRBV5-1 and TRBJ2-7; no clear D. Germline-derived CDR1 and CDR2 are SGHRS and YFSETQ. The CDR3 sequence is 13 residues long. Trimming shortened V by 4 bases and J by 3 bases, and 11 bases separated the two germline ends. CDR3 protein: CASSRDGNYEQYF. The DNA for the CDR3 is TGCGCCAGCAGCCGTGACGGAAACTACGAGCAGTACTTC.

This chain links TRBV7-8 with TRBJ2-4, with 10 bases aligning to TRBD2. Germline assignment: CDR1 SGHVS and CDR2 FQNEAQ. V lost 1 base, J lost 12 bases, and 12 bases stayed unmatched. The CDR3 has 16 residues. The CDR3 spells CASSLDGASGSRTQYF. CDR3 nucleotides: TGTGCCAGCAGCTTAGACGGGGCTAGCGGGAGTAGGACTCAGTACTTC.

The gene calls are TRBV28 and TRBJ1-2, with a tentative D call TRBD1 (5 bases). Germline V CDR1 and CDR2: MDHEN, SYDVKM. Trimming stripped 7 bases from V and 10 bases from J, with 19 bases between. This CDR3 spans 13 amino acids. CDR3 coding DNA: TGTGCCAGCACCCCGCCCGGGACGGGTGTCTACACCTTC. Residues: CASTPPGTGVYTF.

The J gene is TRBJ2-7, the V gene TRBV28; D remains unclear. The CDR3 is 13 amino acids. Germline assignment: CDR1 MDHEN and CDR2 SYDVKM. V lost 5 bases to trimming and J lost 7 bases, with 15 bases between them. The CDR3 is CASSRAASGEQYF. As DNA, the CDR3 is TGTGCCAGCAGTAGGGCGGCCTCTGGGGAGCAGTACTTC. Complete variable domain (other parts from reference TRBV28 and TRBJ2-7): DVKVTQSSRYLVKRTGEKVFLECVQDMDHENMFWYRQDPGLGLRLIYFSYDVKMKEKGDIPEGYSVSREKKERFSLILESASTNQTSMYLCASSRAASGEQYFGPGTRLTVT.

J is TRBJ1-1 and V is TRBV2; D is unclear. Germline CDR1 SNHLY, CDR2 FYNNEI. This CDR3 is built from 13 residues. V shed 3 bases and J shed 0 bases, with 5 bases lying between them. This chain's CDR3 is CASSEGLNTEAFF. The CDR3 DNA follows: TGTGCCAGCAGTGAGGGGTTGAACACTGAAGCTTTCTTT.

The gene calls are TRBV11-2 and TRBJ2-7; maybe TRBD1 (5 bases). Deletions cut 4 bases from V and 4 bases from J, with 29 bases between. The CDR3 has 19 residues. Germline CDR1 reads SGHAT; CDR2 reads FQNNGV. The CDR3 reads CASSSRPPRPGRQTYEQYF. The CDR3 DNA reads TGTGCCAGCAGCTCCAGACCCCCCCGGCCCGGGCGACAGACTTACGAGCAGTACTTC.

V is TRBV7-2 and J is TRBJ2-5; a possible D gene is TRBD2 (5 bases). Germline V gives CDR1 SGHTA, CDR2 FQGNSA. Trimming shortened V by 5 bases and J by 1 base, and 11 bases separated the two germline ends. CDR3 size: 14 residues. The CDR3 loop reads CASSLGGFQETQYF. The CDR3 nucleotides are TGTGCCAGCAGCCTCGGAGGTTTCCAAGAGACCCAGTACTTC.

This sequence joins TRBV5-1 and TRBJ2-7; no clear D gene. The CDR3 length is 14 residues. Germline values: CDR1 SGHRS, CDR2 YFSETQ. Trimming cost V 6 bases and J 4 bases, with 17 bases left between them. Here the CDR3 reads CASKVSGDSYEQYF. CDR3 DNA sequence: TGCGCCAGCAAAGTGTCAGGAGATTCGTACGAGCAGTACTTC. Supplemented by reference TRBV5-1 and TRBJ2-7, the full variable domain reads KAGVTQTPRYLIKTRGQQVTLSCSPISGHRSVSWYQQTPGQGLQFLFEYFSETQRNKGNFPGRFSGRQFSNSRSEMNVSTLELGDSALYLCASKVSGDSYEQYFGPGTRLTVT.

The rearrangement joins TRBV19 to TRBJ2-5; TRBD2 might be the D (6 bases). CDR1 is LNHDA, CDR2 SQIVND, per germline (reference sequence). V dropped 6 bases and J dropped 5 bases, with 19 bases sitting between them. The CDR3 is 15 residues long. This CDR3 is CASSLPGLPAETQYF. The DNA for the CDR3 is TGTGCCAGTAGCCTTCCGGGACTGCCGGCGGAGACCCAGTACTTC. Variable domain in full (rest from reference TRBV19 and TRBJ2-5): DGGITQSPKYLFRKEGQNVTLSCEQNLNHDAMYWYRQDPGQGLRLIYYSQIVNDFQKGDIAEGYSVSREKKESFPLTVTSAQKNPTAFYLCASSLPGLPAETQYFGPGTRLLVL.

In nucleotides, the CDR3 is TGTGCCAGCAGCCTTGACAGATACTACGAGCAGTACTTC. Encoded protein: CASSLDRYYEQYF. The J gene is TRBJ2-7, the V gene TRBV11-1, with D perhaps TRBD1 (5 bases). The CDR3 is 13 amino acids. Trimming pared 5 bases from V and 3 bases from J, leaving 11 bases between. Germline-derived CDR1 and CDR2 are SGHAT and FQDESV (reference sequence).

CDR3 amino acids: CASSPGTSGRKGELFF. The CDR3 DNA is TGTGCCAGCAGCCCAGGGACTAGCGGGAGGAAGGGGGAGCTGTTTTTT. The chain is built from TRBV7-9 and TRBJ2-2; 15 bases are a match to TRBD2. V was clipped by 5 bases and J by 8 bases; unmatched bases: 6. Germline assignment: CDR1 SEHNR and CDR2 FQNEAQ (reference sequence). The CDR3 covers 16 residues.

The chain has TRBV28 and TRBJ2-1, with 8 bases aligning to TRBD1. The V and J ends lost 5 bases and 8 bases, in that order; junction bases with no gene match: 8. This CDR3 is 14 amino acids long. Germline V CDR1 and CDR2: MDHEN, SYDVKM. CDR3 nucleotide sequence: TGTGCCAGCAGTGTCGGACAGGGCGTAGATGAGCAGTTCTTC. Translating it yields CASSVGQGVDEQFF. Full variable domain (rest looked up from reference TRBV28 and TRBJ2-1): DVKVTQSSRYLVKRTGEKVFLECVQDMDHENMFWYRQDPGLGLRLIYFSYDVKMKEKGDIPEGYSVSREKKERFSLILESASTNQTSMYLCASSVGQGVDEQFFGPGTRLTVL.

The chain carries TRBV28 and TRBJ1-4, with D unclear. V was trimmed by 6 bases and J by 8 bases, leaving 7 bases between them. Germline V CDR1 and CDR2: MDHEN, SYDVKM. This CDR3 is 11 amino acids long. In DNA, the CDR3 is TGTGCCAGCAGGGACGAGGAAAAACTGTTTTTT. Protein product: CASRDEEKLFF.